A selection of T cell receptor beta chains follows, all from one sample in a study of T cell responses to AZD1222 COVID-19 vaccine. The table came from immunoSEQ multiplex PCR; TCRdb's copy has only in-frame clones and leaves some out. Its clone listing holds around 140,000 clones. Sequencing was performed on peripheral blood. These receptors were collected from an adult in good health. Each CDR3 is given with its conserved first and last residue. Fields, in order: V gene, J gene, D gene, CDR3 DNA, CDR3 protein. A D gene is named only where the DNA matches it firmly.

v_call: TRBV7-2
j_call: TRBJ2-7
d_call: TRBD1
cdr3_nt: TGTGCCAGCAGCTTGACGGGACAGGAGACCTACGAGCAGTACTTC
cdr3_aa: CASSLTGQETYEQYF

v_call: TRBV5-4
j_call: TRBJ2-2
d_call: TRBD1
cdr3_nt: TGTGCCAGCAGCTCTCCCAGGGGGCGCACCACCGGGGAGCTGTTTTTT
cdr3_aa: CASSSPRGRTTGELFF

v_call: TRBV3-1/TRBV3-2
j_call: TRBJ2-7
d_call: .
cdr3_nt: TGTGCCAGCAGCCAAATGTACGGGGGTCCGGGCTACGAGCAGTACTTC
cdr3_aa: CASSQMYGGPGYEQYF

v_call: TRBV7-2
j_call: TRBJ1-6
d_call: .
cdr3_nt: TGTGCCAGCAGCTTAGTCAGGGCAAATTCACCCCTCCACTTT
cdr3_aa: CASSLVRANSPLHF

v_call: TRBV11-3
j_call: TRBJ2-2
d_call: .
cdr3_nt: TGTGCCAGCAGCTTGGGGGGCCCGAACACCGGGGAGCTGTTTTTT
cdr3_aa: CASSLGGPNTGELFF

v_call: TRBV18
j_call: TRBJ1-5
d_call: TRBD1
cdr3_nt: TGTGCCAGCTCACCAGGGACAGATCAGCCCCAGCATTTT
cdr3_aa: CASSPGTDQPQHF

v_call: TRBV7-9
j_call: TRBJ2-1
d_call: .
cdr3_nt: TGTGCCAGCAGCTTAGGTGGGAGCGGCTATGAGCAGTTCTTC
cdr3_aa: CASSLGGSGYEQFF

v_call: TRBV14
j_call: TRBJ1-6
d_call: .
cdr3_nt: TGTGCCAGCAGCCAAGATTGGGGAAGGGTGCCCCTCCACTTT
cdr3_aa: CASSQDWGRVPLHF

v_call: TRBV6-2/TRBV6-3
j_call: TRBJ2-3
d_call: .
cdr3_nt: TGTGCCAGCAGTTACAAGAGGGGACACACAGATACGCAGTATTTT
cdr3_aa: CASSYKRGHTDTQYF

v_call: TRBV3-1/TRBV3-2
j_call: TRBJ1-2
d_call: TRBD1
cdr3_nt: TGTGCCAGCAGCCAAACCGCGGGACAGGGGAGGGGTGGCTACACCTTC
cdr3_aa: CASSQTAGQGRGGYTF

v_call: TRBV2
j_call: TRBJ1-5
d_call: .
cdr3_nt: TGTGCCAGCACCACGACCCGGGTGGGGGAGCCCCAGCATTTT
cdr3_aa: CASTTTRVGEPQHF

v_call: TRBV20-1
j_call: TRBJ2-5
d_call: TRBD1
cdr3_nt: TGCAGTGCTAGTAGCTACAACCGGGACAGTCAAGAGACCCAGTACTTC
cdr3_aa: CSASSYNRDSQETQYF

v_call: TRBV12-3/TRBV12-4
j_call: TRBJ2-7
d_call: .
cdr3_nt: TGTGCCAGCAGTTTAGCGCCCCTCGAGCAGTACTTC
cdr3_aa: CASSLAPLEQYF

v_call: TRBV29-1
j_call: TRBJ1-2
d_call: TRBD1
cdr3_nt: TGCAGCGTTCGGACAGGGGAGATCTATGGCTACACCTTC
cdr3_aa: CSVRTGEIYGYTF

v_call: TRBV30
j_call: TRBJ1-4
d_call: TRBD1
cdr3_nt: TGTGCCTGGAGTGTACATCAGGACAGGGTTAAACTGTTTTTT
cdr3_aa: CAWSVHQDRVKLFF

v_call: TRBV18
j_call: TRBJ1-2
d_call: .
cdr3_nt: TGTGCCAGCTCCTCTGGACCCCCGTCGGGGTTTAACTATGGCTACACCTTC
cdr3_aa: CASSSGPPSGFNYGYTF

v_call: TRBV20-1
j_call: TRBJ1-2
d_call: .
cdr3_nt: TGCAGTGCTAGTGACCCCACAGGAGCTCACTATGGCTACACCTTC
cdr3_aa: CSASDPTGAHYGYTF

v_call: TRBV28
j_call: TRBJ1-5
d_call: TRBD1
cdr3_nt: TGTGCCAGCACACCCAGGGGGTTCGAGCCTTCCCAGCATTTT
cdr3_aa: CASTPRGFEPSQHF

v_call: TRBV7-3
j_call: TRBJ1-3
d_call: .
cdr3_nt: TGTGCCAGCAGCTTAGGAGGACCCTCTGGAAACACCATATATTTT
cdr3_aa: CASSLGGPSGNTIYF

v_call: TRBV7-2
j_call: TRBJ1-2
d_call: .
cdr3_nt: TGTGCCAGCAGGGGCGGGGCAAACTATGGCTACACCTTC
cdr3_aa: CASRGGANYGYTF

v_call: TRBV6-5
j_call: TRBJ2-1
d_call: TRBD2
cdr3_nt: TGTGCCAGCAGCCCAGGGACTAGTTTTGATGAGCAGTTCTTC
cdr3_aa: CASSPGTSFDEQFF

v_call: TRBV7-2
j_call: TRBJ1-1
d_call: .
cdr3_nt: TGTGCCAGCAGCTTAGCGGGGGTAACGTACACTGAAGCTTTCTTT
cdr3_aa: CASSLAGVTYTEAFF

v_call: TRBV5-5
j_call: TRBJ1-5
d_call: .
cdr3_nt: TGTGCCAGCAGCTTGTACATGGCCGGGAGGGGCAATCAGCCCCAGCATTTT
cdr3_aa: CASSLYMAGRGNQPQHF

v_call: TRBV6-5
j_call: TRBJ1-3
d_call: .
cdr3_nt: TGTGCCACCCACCCACCAGAGGGAAACACCATATATTTT
cdr3_aa: CATHPPEGNTIYF

v_call: TRBV29-1
j_call: TRBJ1-1
d_call: .
cdr3_nt: TGCAGCGTTGTTGAAGGGGTGCCTGAAGCTTTCTTT
cdr3_aa: CSVVEGVPEAFF

v_call: TRBV9
j_call: TRBJ1-5
d_call: .
cdr3_nt: TGTGCCAGCAGCTCGGGAGCCTATAGCAATCAGCCCCAGCATTTT
cdr3_aa: CASSSGAYSNQPQHF

v_call: TRBV7-6
j_call: TRBJ2-7
d_call: .
cdr3_nt: TGTGCCAGCAGCTTAGTCCCGGGTTCAGGCGAGCAGTACTTC
cdr3_aa: CASSLVPGSGEQYF

v_call: TRBV18
j_call: TRBJ2-1
d_call: TRBD1
cdr3_nt: TGTGCCAGCTCACCAAGTTCTACAGGGGATGAGCAGTTCTTC
cdr3_aa: CASSPSSTGDEQFF

v_call: TRBV7-9
j_call: TRBJ1-2
d_call: TRBD1
cdr3_nt: TGTGCCAGCAGCTTAACTGTCGGGACAGTTGGGGGCTACACCTTC
cdr3_aa: CASSLTVGTVGGYTF

v_call: TRBV6-1
j_call: TRBJ1-5
d_call: .
cdr3_nt: TGTGCCAGCAGTGATACGTTAGCACTTCAGCCCCAGCATTTT
cdr3_aa: CASSDTLALQPQHF

v_call: TRBV2
j_call: TRBJ2-3
d_call: TRBD1
cdr3_nt: TGTGCCAGCAGCCAGGGACAGCCTAGCACAGATACGCAGTATTTT
cdr3_aa: CASSQGQPSTDTQYF

v_call: TRBV11-2
j_call: TRBJ1-1
d_call: .
cdr3_nt: TGTGCCAGCAGCTTAGTCCTGGGGGAAGCTTTCTTT
cdr3_aa: CASSLVLGEAFF

v_call: TRBV11-3
j_call: TRBJ2-3
d_call: .
cdr3_nt: TGTGCCAGCAGCCCCCCGGGTACCTACACAGATACGCAGTATTTT
cdr3_aa: CASSPPGTYTDTQYF

v_call: TRBV27
j_call: TRBJ2-1
d_call: .
cdr3_nt: TGTGCCAGCAGTTTATCGATTAGCTCCTACAATGAGCAGTTCTTC
cdr3_aa: CASSLSISSYNEQFF

v_call: TRBV19
j_call: TRBJ2-1
d_call: TRBD1
cdr3_nt: TGTGCCAGTACAGGGGGACCTGAGCAGTTCTTC
cdr3_aa: CASTGGPEQFF

v_call: TRBV7-6
j_call: TRBJ2-3
d_call: TRBD1
cdr3_nt: TGTGCCAGCAGCCAAACTCCAGGGGGCAGAGATACGCAGTATTTT
cdr3_aa: CASSQTPGGRDTQYF

v_call: TRBV5-4
j_call: TRBJ2-7
d_call: .
cdr3_nt: TGTGCCAGCAGCGCCTCGGCCGGGTTGGGCGAGCAGTACTTC
cdr3_aa: CASSASAGLGEQYF

v_call: TRBV7-8
j_call: TRBJ1-1
d_call: .
cdr3_nt: TGTGCCAGCAGCGCACGACCGACCCCCACTGAAGCTTTCTTT
cdr3_aa: CASSARPTPTEAFF

v_call: TRBV5-1
j_call: TRBJ1-1
d_call: .
cdr3_nt: TGCGCCAGCAGCTTGGGAGGGCACTCTGGAACTGAAGCTTTCTTT
cdr3_aa: CASSLGGHSGTEAFF

v_call: TRBV7-8
j_call: TRBJ1-5
d_call: .
cdr3_nt: TGTGCCAGCAGCCCGAATCCCAGGACTAGCAATCAGCCCCAGCATTTT
cdr3_aa: CASSPNPRTSNQPQHF

v_call: TRBV7-3
j_call: TRBJ2-5
d_call: .
cdr3_nt: TGTGCCAGCAGCTCGCGCCGGGGGGAGACCCAGTACTTC
cdr3_aa: CASSSRRGETQYF

v_call: TRBV7-6
j_call: TRBJ2-1
d_call: .
cdr3_nt: TGTGCCAGCAGCTTAGGCGGGGGCGTTGGCGATGAGCAGTTCTTC
cdr3_aa: CASSLGGGVGDEQFF

v_call: TRBV6-1
j_call: TRBJ1-2
d_call: TRBD1
cdr3_nt: TGTGCCAGCAGTGAAGCGCGTGCAACAGGGGTCTATGGCTACACCTTC
cdr3_aa: CASSEARATGVYGYTF